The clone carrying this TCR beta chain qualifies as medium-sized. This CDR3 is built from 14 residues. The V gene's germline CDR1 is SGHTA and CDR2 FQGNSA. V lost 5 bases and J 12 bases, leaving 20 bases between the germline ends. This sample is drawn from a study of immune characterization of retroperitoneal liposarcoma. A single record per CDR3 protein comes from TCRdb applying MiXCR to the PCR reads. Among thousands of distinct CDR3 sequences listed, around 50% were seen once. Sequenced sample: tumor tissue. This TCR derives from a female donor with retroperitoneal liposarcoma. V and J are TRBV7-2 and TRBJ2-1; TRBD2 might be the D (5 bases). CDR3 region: CASSPPTDSRGQFF. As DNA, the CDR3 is TGTGCCAGCAGCCCGCCCACGGACTCCCGGGGGCAGTTCTTC.